This T cell receptor (beta chain) was identified in a study of blood T cells in healthy people across ages. Findings and caveats of the study: There were more naive CD4+ cells and higher diversity in long-lived donors than in aged donors.

Around 10 milliliters of peripheral blood were drawn from each donor. There were at least 5.5 micrograms of total RNA extracted from every sample. This CDR3 is 14 amino acids long. Looked up from germline, CDR1 is LNHDA and CDR2 is SQIVND (reference sequence). V was cut by 0 bases and J by 3 bases, with 3 bases left in between. As for this clonotype: Its antigen is not identified.

Using a J-beta primer mix together with a sample-barcoded 5' primer, a second PCR was run for about 6 to 11 cycles. The authors tagged each cDNA molecule using a template-switch adaptor with 12 random nucleotides. Using its own MiXCR run on the 5' RACE reads, TCRdb lists one record per CDR3 protein. This repertoire shows around 1.5 million distinct CDR3 sequences, approximately 59% found once; its top ten account for 5% to 7%. Source material: blood. The chain has TRBV19 and TRBJ2-6; D gene unclear. The TCR sequence derives from a man between 18 and 29 years old in good health. CDR3 DNA sequence: TGTGCCAGTAGTATAGACGGTGGGGCCAACGTCCTGACTTTC. Amino acids: CASSIDGGANVLTF.